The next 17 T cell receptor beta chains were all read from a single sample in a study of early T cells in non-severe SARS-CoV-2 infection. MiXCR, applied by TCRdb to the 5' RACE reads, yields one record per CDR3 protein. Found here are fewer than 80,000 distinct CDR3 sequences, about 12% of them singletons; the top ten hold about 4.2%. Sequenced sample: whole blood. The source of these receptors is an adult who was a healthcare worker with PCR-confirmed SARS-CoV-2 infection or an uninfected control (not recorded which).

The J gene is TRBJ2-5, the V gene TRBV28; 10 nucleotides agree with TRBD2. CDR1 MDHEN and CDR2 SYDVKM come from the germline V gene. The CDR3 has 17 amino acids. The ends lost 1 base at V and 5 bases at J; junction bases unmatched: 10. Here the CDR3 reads CASSLSRASGRPETQYF. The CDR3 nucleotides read TGTGCCAGCAGTTTATCGAGGGCTAGCGGGAGACCGGAGACCCAGTACTTC.

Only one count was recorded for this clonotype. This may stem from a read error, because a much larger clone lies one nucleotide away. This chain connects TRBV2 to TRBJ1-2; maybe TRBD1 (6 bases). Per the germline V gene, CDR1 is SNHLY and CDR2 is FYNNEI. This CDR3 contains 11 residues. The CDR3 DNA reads TGTGTCAGCAGTGAAGGGGGTGGCTACACCTTC. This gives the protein CVSSEGGGYTF.

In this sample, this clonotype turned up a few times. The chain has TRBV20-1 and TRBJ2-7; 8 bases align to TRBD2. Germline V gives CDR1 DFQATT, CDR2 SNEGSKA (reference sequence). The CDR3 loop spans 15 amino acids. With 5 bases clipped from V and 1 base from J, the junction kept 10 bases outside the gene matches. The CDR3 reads CSACDTGLASYEQYF. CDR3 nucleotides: TGCAGTGCTTGCGATACAGGACTAGCATCCTACGAGCAGTACTTC.

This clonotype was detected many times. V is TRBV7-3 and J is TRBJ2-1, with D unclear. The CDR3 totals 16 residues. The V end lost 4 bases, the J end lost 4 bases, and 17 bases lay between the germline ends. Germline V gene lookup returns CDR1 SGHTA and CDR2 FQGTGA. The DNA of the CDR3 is TGTGCCAGCAGCTCCGACGGGCCCACCTTTTACAATGAGCAGTTCTTC. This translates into CASSSDGPTFYNEQFF.

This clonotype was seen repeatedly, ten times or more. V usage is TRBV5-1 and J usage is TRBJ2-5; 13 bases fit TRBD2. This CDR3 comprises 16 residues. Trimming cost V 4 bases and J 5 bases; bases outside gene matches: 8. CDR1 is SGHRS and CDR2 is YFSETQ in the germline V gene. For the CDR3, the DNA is TGCGCCAGCAGCAGAGGACTAGCGGGAGAGGGGGAGACCCAGTACTTC. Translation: CASSRGLAGEGETQYF.

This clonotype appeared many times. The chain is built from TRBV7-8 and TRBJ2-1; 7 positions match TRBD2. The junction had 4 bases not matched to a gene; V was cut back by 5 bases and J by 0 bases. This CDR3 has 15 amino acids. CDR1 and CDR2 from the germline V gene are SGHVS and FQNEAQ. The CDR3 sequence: CASSPTSASYNEQFF. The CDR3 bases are TGTGCCAGCAGCCCCACTAGCGCCTCCTACAATGAGCAGTTCTTC.

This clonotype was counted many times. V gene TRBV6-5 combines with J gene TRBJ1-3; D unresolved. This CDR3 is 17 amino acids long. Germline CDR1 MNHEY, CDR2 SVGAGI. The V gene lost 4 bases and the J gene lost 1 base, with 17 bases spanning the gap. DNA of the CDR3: TGTGCCAGCAGTTTCCGGACTCCCGGGAGGTCTGGAAACACCATATATTTT. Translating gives CASSFRTPGRSGNTIYF.

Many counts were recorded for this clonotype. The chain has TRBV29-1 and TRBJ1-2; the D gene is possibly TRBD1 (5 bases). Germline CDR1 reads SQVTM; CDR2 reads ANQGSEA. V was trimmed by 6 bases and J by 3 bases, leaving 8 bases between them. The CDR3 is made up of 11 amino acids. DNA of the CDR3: TGCAGCGTCGACAGTTACTATGGCTACACCTTC. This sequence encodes CSVDSYYGYTF.

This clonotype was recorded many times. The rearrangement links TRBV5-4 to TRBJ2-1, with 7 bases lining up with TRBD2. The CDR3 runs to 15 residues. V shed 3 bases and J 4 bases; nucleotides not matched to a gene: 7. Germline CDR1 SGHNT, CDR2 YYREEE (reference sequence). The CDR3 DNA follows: TGTGCCAGCAGCTCTTCTAGCGGACGATACAATGAGCAGTTCTTC. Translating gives CASSSSSGRYNEQFF.

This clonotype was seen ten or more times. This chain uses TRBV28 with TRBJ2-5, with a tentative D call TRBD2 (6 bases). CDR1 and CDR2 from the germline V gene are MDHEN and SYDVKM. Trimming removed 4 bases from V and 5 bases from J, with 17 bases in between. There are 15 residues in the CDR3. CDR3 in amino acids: CASSYRTGRGETQYF. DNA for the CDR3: TGTGCCAGCAGTTATCGGACCGGGAGAGGGGAGACCCAGTACTTC.

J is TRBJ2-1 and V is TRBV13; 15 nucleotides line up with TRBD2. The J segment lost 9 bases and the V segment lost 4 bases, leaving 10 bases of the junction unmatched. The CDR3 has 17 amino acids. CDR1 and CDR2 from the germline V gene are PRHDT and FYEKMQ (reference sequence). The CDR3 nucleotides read TGTGCCAGCAGCTCTCCGGGACTAGCGGGAGGACGGGGTGAGCAGTTCTTC. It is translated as CASSSPGLAGGRGEQFF.

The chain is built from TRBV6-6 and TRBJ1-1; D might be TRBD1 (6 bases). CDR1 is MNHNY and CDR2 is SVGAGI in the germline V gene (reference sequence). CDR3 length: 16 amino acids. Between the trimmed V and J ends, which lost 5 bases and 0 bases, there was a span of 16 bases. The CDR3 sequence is CASSDLWTDMNTEAFF. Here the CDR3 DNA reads TGTGCCAGCAGTGATCTATGGACAGATATGAACACTGAAGCTTTCTTT.

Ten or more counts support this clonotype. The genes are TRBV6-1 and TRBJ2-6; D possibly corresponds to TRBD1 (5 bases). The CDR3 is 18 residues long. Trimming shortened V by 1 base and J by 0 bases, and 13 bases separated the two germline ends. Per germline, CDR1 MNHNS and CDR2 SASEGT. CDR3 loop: CASSEEVGHISGANVLTF. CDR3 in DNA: TGTGCCAGCAGTGAAGAGGTTGGACATATCTCTGGGGCCAACGTCCTGACTTTC.

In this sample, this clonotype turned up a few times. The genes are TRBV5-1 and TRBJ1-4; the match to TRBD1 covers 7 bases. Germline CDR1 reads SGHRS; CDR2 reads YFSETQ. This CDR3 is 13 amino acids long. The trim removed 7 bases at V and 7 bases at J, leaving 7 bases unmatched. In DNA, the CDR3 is TGCGCCAGCGGGTACAGGGGCGGTGAAAAACTGTTTTTT. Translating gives CASGYRGGEKLFF.

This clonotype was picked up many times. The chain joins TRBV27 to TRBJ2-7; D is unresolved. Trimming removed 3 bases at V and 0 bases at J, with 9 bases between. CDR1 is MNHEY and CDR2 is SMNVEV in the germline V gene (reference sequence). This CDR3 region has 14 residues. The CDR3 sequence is CASSFIRSSYEQYF. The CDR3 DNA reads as TGTGCCAGCAGTTTCATAAGGAGCTCCTACGAGCAGTACTTC.

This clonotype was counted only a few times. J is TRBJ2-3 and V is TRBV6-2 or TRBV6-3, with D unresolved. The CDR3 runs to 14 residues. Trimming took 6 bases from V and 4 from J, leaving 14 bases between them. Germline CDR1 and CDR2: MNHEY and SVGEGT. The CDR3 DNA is TGTGCCAGCAGCCTTCGCTCTCCTGCAGATACGCAGTATTTT. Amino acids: CASSLRSPADTQYF.

CDR3 loop: CASSVGGSRTNEKLFF. The CDR3 nucleotides read TGTGCCAGCAGCGTAGGCGGTTCAAGGACTAATGAAAAACTGTTTTTT. This chain links TRBV9 with TRBJ1-4; D uncertain. The germline V and J ends were trimmed by 0 bases and 2 bases, with 11 bases remaining between them. Germline V gene data show CDR1 as SGDLS and CDR2 as YYNGEE. The CDR3 has 16 residues.